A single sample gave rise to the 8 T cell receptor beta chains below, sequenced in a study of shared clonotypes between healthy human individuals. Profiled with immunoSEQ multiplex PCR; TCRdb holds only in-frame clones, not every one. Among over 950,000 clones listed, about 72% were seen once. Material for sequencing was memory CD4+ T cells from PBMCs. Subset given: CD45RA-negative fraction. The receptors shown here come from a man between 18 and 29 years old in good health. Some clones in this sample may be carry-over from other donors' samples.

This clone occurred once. The CDR3 bases are TGTGCCAGCAGTTACGACGGGCCCTCCTACGAGCAGTACTTC. Translation gives CASSYDGPSYEQYF. V usage is TRBV6-6 and J usage is TRBJ2-7, with D uncertain. With 2 bases removed from V and 0 bases from J, the gap between germline ends came to 8 bases. The CDR3 totals 14 residues. Germline assignment: CDR1 MNHNY and CDR2 SVGAGI (reference sequence).

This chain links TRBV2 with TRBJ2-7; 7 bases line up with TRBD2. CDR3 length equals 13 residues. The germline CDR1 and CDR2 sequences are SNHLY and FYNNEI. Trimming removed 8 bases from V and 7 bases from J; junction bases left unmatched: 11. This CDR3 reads CASLRERLGEQYF. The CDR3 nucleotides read TGTGCCAGCCTGCGGGAGAGGTTGGGGGAGCAGTACTTC.

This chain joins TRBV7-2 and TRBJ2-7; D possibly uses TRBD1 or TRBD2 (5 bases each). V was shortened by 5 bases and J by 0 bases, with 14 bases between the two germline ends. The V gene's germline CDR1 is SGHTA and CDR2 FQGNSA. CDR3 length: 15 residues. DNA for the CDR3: TGTGCCAGCAGCGAGCAGGGAGTTAGCTCCTACGAGCAGTACTTC. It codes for CASSEQGVSSYEQYF.

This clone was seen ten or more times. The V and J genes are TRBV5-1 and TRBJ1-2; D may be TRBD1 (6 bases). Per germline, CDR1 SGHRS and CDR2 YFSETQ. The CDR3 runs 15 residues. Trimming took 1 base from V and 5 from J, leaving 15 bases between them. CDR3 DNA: TGCGCCAGCAGCTTGCAACAGGGAATTCCTTATGGCTACACCTTC. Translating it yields CASSLQQGIPYGYTF.

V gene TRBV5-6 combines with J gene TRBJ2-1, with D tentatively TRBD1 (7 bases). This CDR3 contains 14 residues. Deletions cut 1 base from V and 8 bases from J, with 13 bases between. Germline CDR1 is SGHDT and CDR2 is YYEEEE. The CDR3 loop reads CASSLTGDSDEQFF. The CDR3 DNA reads TGTGCCAGCAGCTTGACAGGGGACTCGGATGAGCAGTTCTTC.

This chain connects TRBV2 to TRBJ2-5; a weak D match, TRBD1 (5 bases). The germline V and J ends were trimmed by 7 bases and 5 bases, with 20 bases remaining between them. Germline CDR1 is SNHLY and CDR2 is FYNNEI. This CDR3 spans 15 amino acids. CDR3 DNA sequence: TGTGCCAGCATTAGGGGTGAAGGGGTAGGCGAGACCCAGTACTTC. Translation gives CASIRGEGVGETQYF. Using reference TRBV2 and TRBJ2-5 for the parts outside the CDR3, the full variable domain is EPEVTQTPSHQVTQMGQEVILRCVPISNHLYFYWYRQILGQKVEFLVSFYNNEISEKSEIFDDQFSVERPDGSNFTLKIRSTKLEDSAMYFCASIRGEGVGETQYFGPGTRLLVL.

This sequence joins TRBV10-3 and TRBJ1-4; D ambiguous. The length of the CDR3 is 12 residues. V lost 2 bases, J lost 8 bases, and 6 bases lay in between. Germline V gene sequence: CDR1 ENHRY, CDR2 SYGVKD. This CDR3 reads CAISERQEKLFF. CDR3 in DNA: TGTGCCATCAGTGAGCGGCAGGAAAAACTGTTTTTT.

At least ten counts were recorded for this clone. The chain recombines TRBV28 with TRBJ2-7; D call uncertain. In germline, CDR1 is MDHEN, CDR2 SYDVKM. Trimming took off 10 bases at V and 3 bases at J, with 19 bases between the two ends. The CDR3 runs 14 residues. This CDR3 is CATSPSDAYYEQYF. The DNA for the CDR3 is TGTGCCACCAGCCCGTCGGACGCCTACTACGAGCAGTACTTC.